The clone carrying this T cell receptor beta chain appeared a few times. Its antigen remains unknown. The data stem from a study of T cell responses to AZD1222 COVID-19 vaccine. Study-wide findings and caveats: Females made up more of the donors, who were largely white British, and clonal diversity may have come out too low.

The CDR3 covers 12 residues. Per the germline V gene, CDR1 is LNHDA and CDR2 is SQIVND (reference sequence). Losses at the gene ends were 4 bases for V and 8 bases for J; bases not matched to a gene: 4. This table comes from immunoSEQ multiplex PCR, and its TCRdb copy is limited to in-frame clones, with some not included. The sample holds 210,000 or so clones; about 93% are singletons and the top ten take around 1%. This receptor was obtained from an adult in good health. The gene calls are TRBV19 and TRBJ2-5; 7 bases align to TRBD2. The sample in question was peripheral blood, obtained on day 0 of MenACWY control vaccination. DNA of the CDR3: TGTGCCAGTAGTACGAAGGGACTAACCCAGTACTTC. This encodes CASSTKGLTQYF.